The source of this T cell receptor beta chain is a study of long-term antiretroviral therapy in people with HIV. Study summary: Samples from the earliest time points predate the 2015 immediate-ART recommendation by about a decade. Study-level points and caveats: HIV repertoires spanned tighter CDR3 length ranges than controls did.

In regard to this clone: Antigen unknown.

Sequencing used immunoSEQ v3.0 at survey level. Sequencing was designed to cover about 40,000-50,000 T-cell genomes in each sample. Profiling relied on immunoSEQ multiplex PCR, and the TCRdb table lists in-frame clones only, not all of them. Here the sample spans tens of thousands of clones, approximately 81% being singletons. The clonotype comes from a man aged 35-49 years with HIV. Sequenced material: unsorted PBMCs, taken 0.1 years before starting antiretroviral therapy.

The CDR3 reads CASGTKLAKNIQYF. For the CDR3, the DNA is TGTGCCAGCGGGACCAAACTAGCCAAAAACATTCAGTACTTC. The chain employs TRBV6-1 and TRBJ2-4; D possibly matches TRBD1 or TRBD2 (5 bases each). The V end was cut by 8 bases, the J end by 0 bases, with 11 bases between. The CDR3 contains 14 residues. Germline values: CDR1 MNHNS, CDR2 SASEGT.